The 17 T cell receptor beta chains presented below share a single source sample, sequenced in a study of cytomegalovirus exposure and HLA in healthy donors. Vbeta (60) and Jbeta (13) primers were used in the PCR. Profiling relied on immunoSEQ multiplex PCR, and the TCRdb table lists in-frame clones only, not all of them. The sample has roughly 120,000 clones; roughly 80% are singletons. Sequenced material: PBMCs. All receptors derive from a woman aged 40 to 55 in good health and CMV-seropositive.

The table lists this clone with a few counts. J is TRBJ1-1 and V is TRBV7-2, with D unresolved. Trimming pared 5 bases from V and 1 base from J, leaving 11 bases between. CDR3 length: 14 amino acids. From germline, CDR1 is SGHTA and CDR2 FQGNSA. In DNA, the CDR3 is TGTGCCAGCAGCCTAGGCGCCTGGAACACTGAAGCTTTCTTT. Protein sequence: CASSLGAWNTEAFF.

This chain's CDR3 is CASSEGQGRPGELFF. The CDR3, as DNA: TGCGCCAGCAGCGAAGGACAGGGTCGCCCCGGGGAGCTGTTTTTT. This chain connects TRBV5-1 to TRBJ2-2; 8 bases map to TRBD1. Trimming at V came to 4 bases and at J to 6 bases, leaving 8 bases not matched to a gene. Germline CDR1 SGHRS, CDR2 YFSETQ. This CDR3 region has 15 residues.

The J gene is TRBJ2-3, the V gene TRBV6-1; TRBD2 matches at 9 bases. This CDR3 is 14 amino acids long. After removal of 2 bases from V and 4 bases from J, the junction contained 1 base not matched to a gene. The germline CDR1 and CDR2 sequences are MNHNS and SASEGT. CDR3 coding DNA: TGTGCCAGCAGTGAAATAGCGGGGGCAGATACGCAGTATTTT. Translated: CASSEIAGADTQYF.

In its sample, this clone was seen a few times. The V and J genes are TRBV4-1 and TRBJ2-1; a possible D gene is TRBD2 (6 bases). This CDR3 is 14 amino acids long. V was trimmed by 8 bases and J by 4 bases, leaving 15 bases between them. Germline V gene sequence: CDR1 MGHRA, CDR2 YSYEKL. CDR3 coding DNA: TGCGCCAGCGGATTGGGCGGGGATTACAATGAGCAGTTCTTC. Translation: CASGLGGDYNEQFF.

The table lists this clone with a few counts. The CDR3 is CASSLDFDRVNEQYF. Here the CDR3 DNA reads TGTGCCAGCAGCTTGGATTTCGACAGGGTCAACGAGCAGTACTTC. The chain links TRBV7-9 to TRBJ2-7, with 7 bases lining up with TRBD1. The V segment lost 3 bases and the J segment 5 bases; nucleotides outside the gene matches: 10. The CDR3 totals 15 residues. The V gene's germline CDR1 is SEHNR and CDR2 FQNEAQ (reference sequence).

The chain combines TRBV4-3 with TRBJ1-1, with 7 bases that match TRBD1. The trim removed 3 bases at V and 5 bases at J, leaving 6 bases unmatched. This CDR3 comprises 14 residues. Germline values: CDR1 LGHNA, CDR2 YSLEER. CDR3 DNA sequence: TGCGCCAGCAGCCACCAAGACAGGGATACTGAAGCTTTCTTT. Protein sequence: CASSHQDRDTEAFF.

The chain links TRBV6-1 to TRBJ2-5, with 7 nucleotides matching TRBD1. The trim removed 0 bases at V and 5 bases at J, leaving 12 bases unmatched. The CDR3 is 17 residues long. Germline-derived CDR1 and CDR2 are MNHNS and SASEGT. CDR3 sequence: CASSEAFGDRAPETQYF. As DNA, the CDR3 is TGTGCCAGCAGTGAAGCATTCGGAGACAGGGCACCGGAGACCCAGTACTTC.

This clone was counted once. The V gene is TRBV14, the J gene TRBJ1-1, with a tentative D call TRBD1 (6 bases). V lost 2 bases and J lost 6, with 13 bases in between. This CDR3 has 14 amino acids. Germline values: CDR1 SGHDN, CDR2 FVKESK. CDR3 amino acids: CASSQQGFVAEAFF. The CDR3 DNA reads TGTGCCAGCAGCCAACAGGGGTTTGTGGCTGAAGCTTTCTTT.

The chain has TRBV9 and TRBJ2-2, with D perhaps TRBD1 (6 bases). Trimming stripped 2 bases from V and 1 base from J, with 9 bases between. Germline V CDR1 and CDR2: SGDLS, YYNGEE. This CDR3 comprises 15 residues. The CDR3 is CASSVQGMNTGELFF. CDR3 nucleotide sequence: TGTGCCAGCAGCGTTCAGGGGATGAACACCGGGGAGCTGTTTTTT.

This clone was counted a single time. The chain has TRBV5-4 and TRBJ2-1; TRBD2 matches 10 bases. V lost 4 bases and J lost 3; bases outside the gene matches: 4. The length of the CDR3 is 15 residues. Germline assignment: CDR1 SGHNT and CDR2 YYREEE (reference sequence). The CDR3 region has the DNA TGTGCCAGCAGCAAACCTAGCGGGGGCTACAATGAGCAGTTCTTC. Protein sequence: CASSKPSGGYNEQFF.

The chain uses TRBV5-5 and TRBJ2-1; 7 nucleotides match TRBD2. Trimming at V came to 4 bases and at J to 8 bases, leaving 0 bases not matched to a gene. The CDR3 length is 11 residues. Germline CDR1 SGHKS, CDR2 YYEKEE (reference sequence). CDR3 in amino acids: CASSGGDEQFF. The CDR3 bases are TGTGCCAGCAGCGGGGGGGATGAGCAGTTCTTC.

V gene TRBV4-2 combines with J gene TRBJ2-1, with a weak D call TRBD1 (6 bases). V was cut by 0 bases and J by 8 bases, with 17 bases left in between. CDR3 length: 16 residues. Germline CDR1 reads LGHNA; CDR2 reads YNFKEQ. Here the CDR3 reads CASSQDATGTGDEQFF. The CDR3 bases are TGTGCCAGCAGCCAAGATGCCACAGGGACCGGCGATGAGCAGTTCTTC.

The chain carries TRBV29-1 and TRBJ1-2, with TRBD1 matching over 8 bases. Germline values: CDR1 SQVTM, CDR2 ANQGSEA. This CDR3 has 14 amino acids. V dropped 4 bases and J dropped 8; count of bases not matched to a gene: 12. The CDR3 region is CSVGDRGERRGYTF. The DNA of the CDR3 is TGCAGCGTTGGAGACAGGGGAGAACGGAGAGGCTACACCTTC.

This clone was observed a single time. The rearrangement links TRBV18 to TRBJ1-1, with TRBD1 identical over 7 bases. J gave up 5 bases and V 2 bases, and 8 bases lay outside the gene matches. The germline CDR1 and CDR2 sequences are KGHSH and LQKENI. The CDR3 sequence is 15 residues long. The CDR3 nucleotides read TGTGCCAGCTCACCAAAGAGGGGGCAAGGGACTGAAGCTTTCTTT. Its protein is CASSPKRGQGTEAFF.

V and J are TRBV7-2 and TRBJ2-7, with TRBD2 as a possible D gene (5 bases). In germline, CDR1 is SGHTA, CDR2 FQGNSA. The CDR3 contains 15 residues. Trimming removed 5 bases from V and 2 bases from J, with 16 bases in between. Here the CDR3 DNA reads TGTGCCAGCAGCGGAGCGGCACCTTACGCCTACGAGCAGTACTTC. This codes for CASSGAAPYAYEQYF.

This chain connects TRBV5-5 to TRBJ2-7, with a possible D match to TRBD1 (5 bases). Trimming shortened V by 2 bases and J by 3 bases, and 6 bases separated the two germline ends. This CDR3 contains 12 residues. Germline-derived CDR1 and CDR2 are SGHKS and YYEKEE (reference sequence). CDR3 nucleotide sequence: TGTGCCAGCAGCTTTGACAGCTACGAGCAGTACTTC. This sequence encodes CASSFDSYEQYF.

The DNA of the CDR3 is TGTGCCAGCAGTTCTTTCGAGATTATGAACACTGAAGCTTTCTTT. As protein: CASSSFEIMNTEAFF. The chain is built from TRBV7-2 and TRBJ1-1, with unresolved D. V was trimmed by 6 bases and J by 0 bases, leaving 14 bases between them. CDR1 is SGHTA, CDR2 FQGNSA, per germline. This CDR3 comprises 15 residues.